This T cell receptor (beta chain) was observed in a study of identical twins. cDNA molecules carried unique molecular identifiers, and template switching added a universal primer site. TCRdb reanalysed the 5' RACE reads using MiXCR and keeps one entry per CDR3 protein. This table has hundreds of thousands of distinct CDR3 sequences, 15% to 20% appearing once. This clonotype was detected only a few times. The antigen is undetermined. Study findings and constraints: Modelling approaches yielded underestimates of out-of-frame TCR alpha sharing between monozygotic twins. Analyses based on zero insertions could be partly confounded by invariant MAIT and iNKT cells. Fewer insertions marked abundant cord blood beta clonotypes; young adult naive trended weakly, memory not at all.

Germline CDR1 reads DFQATT; CDR2 reads SNEGSKA (reference sequence). The junction had 5 bases not matched to a gene; V was cut back by 0 bases and J by 4 bases. CDR3 length equals 17 residues. These same data were also listed under a study on T cells expressing NK-cell markers.

Sequencing was carried out using PBMCs. The clonotype originates from a young woman in good health. J is TRBJ2-1 and V is TRBV20-1; 14 nucleotides line up with TRBD2. DNA for the CDR3: TGCAGTGCTAGAGATCCGAGACTAGCGGGGGGGTACAATGAGCAGTTCTTC. It yields the protein CSARDPRLAGGYNEQFF.